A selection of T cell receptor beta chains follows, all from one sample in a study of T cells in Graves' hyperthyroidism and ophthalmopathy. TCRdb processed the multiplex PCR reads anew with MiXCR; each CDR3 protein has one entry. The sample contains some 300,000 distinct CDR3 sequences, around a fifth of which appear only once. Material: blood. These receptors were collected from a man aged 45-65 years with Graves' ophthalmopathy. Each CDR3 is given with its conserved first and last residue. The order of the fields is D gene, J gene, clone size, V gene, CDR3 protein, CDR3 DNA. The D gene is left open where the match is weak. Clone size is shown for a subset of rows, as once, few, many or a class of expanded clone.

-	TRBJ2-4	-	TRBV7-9	CASSSEGLRNIQYF	TGTGCCAGCAGCTCTGAGGGACTCCGGAACATTCAGTACTTC
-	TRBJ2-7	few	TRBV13	CASSLPGDSSYEQYF	TGTGCCAGCAGCTTACCGGGGGATAGCTCCTACGAGCAGTACTTC
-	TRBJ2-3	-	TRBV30	CAWSTSPDTQYF	TGTGCCTGGAGTACTAGTCCAGATACGCAGTATTTT
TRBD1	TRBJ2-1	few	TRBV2	CASSSGTGGWEQFF	TGTGCCAGCAGTTCCGGGACAGGGGGGTGGGAGCAGTTCTTC
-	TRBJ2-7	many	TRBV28	CASSFPGPSYEQYF	TGTGCCAGCAGTTTTCCCGGGCCTTCCTACGAGCAGTACTTC
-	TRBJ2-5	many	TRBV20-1	CSASPTAQAETQYF	TGCAGTGCTAGTCCGACAGCTCAGGCGGAGACCCAGTACTTC
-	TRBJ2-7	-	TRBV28	CASRSEADSSYEQYF	TGTGCCAGCCGTTCTGAGGCCGATTCATCCTACGAGCAGTACTTC
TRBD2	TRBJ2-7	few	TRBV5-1	CASSVLAGNYEQYF	TGCGCCAGCAGCGTCCTAGCGGGCAACTACGAGCAGTACTTC
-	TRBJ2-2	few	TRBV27	CASSLSWGTNGELFF	TGTGCCAGCAGTTTATCGTGGGGAACAAACGGGGAGCTGTTTTTT
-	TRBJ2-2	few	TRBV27	CASSSLANTGELFF	TGTGCCAGCAGTTCTCTCGCTAACACCGGGGAGCTGTTTTTT
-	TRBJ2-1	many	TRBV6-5	CASSYAAGRNYNEQFF	TGTGCCAGCAGTTACGCGGCAGGTCGTAACTACAATGAGCAGTTCTTC
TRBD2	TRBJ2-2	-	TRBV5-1	CASSWGLANTNTGELFF	TGCGCCAGCAGCTGGGGACTAGCGAACACGAACACCGGGGAGCTGTTTTTT
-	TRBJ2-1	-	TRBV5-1	CDSSLAPPSSYNEQFF	TGCGACAGCAGCTTGGCCCCCCCCAGCTCCTACAATGAGCAGTTCTTC
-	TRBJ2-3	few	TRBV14	CASSQNVRDTQYF	TGTGCCAGCAGCCAAAACGTCCGGGATACGCAGTATTTT
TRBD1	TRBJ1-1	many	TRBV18	CASSRTGETEAFF	TGTGCCAGCTCGAGAACAGGGGAAACTGAAGCTTTCTTT
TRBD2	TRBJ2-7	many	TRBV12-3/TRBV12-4	CASTPGGRAGEQYF	TGTGCCAGCACCCCGGGCGGGAGGGCCGGAGAGCAGTACTTC
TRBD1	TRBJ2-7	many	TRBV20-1	CSATDRGPHEQYF	TGCAGTGCTACAGACAGGGGCCCCCACGAGCAGTACTTC
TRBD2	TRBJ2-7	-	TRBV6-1	CASSYGSGSFEQYF	TGTGCCAGCAGTTATGGGAGCGGGAGCTTCGAGCAGTACTTC
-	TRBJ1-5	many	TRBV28	CASSLVQSDYSNQPQHF	TGTGCCAGCAGTTTAGTGCAGTCGGACTATAGCAATCAGCCCCAGCATTTT
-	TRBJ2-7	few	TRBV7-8	CASSLVTNVYEQYF	TGTGCCAGCAGCTTAGTTACCAATGTCTACGAGCAGTACTTC
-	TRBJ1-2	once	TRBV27	CASSPSGYGYTF	TGTGCCAGCAGCCCCTCAGGCTATGGCTACACCTTC
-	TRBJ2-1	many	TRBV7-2	CASSSSMNKNNEQFF	TGTGCCAGCAGCTCGTCAATGAACAAAAACAATGAGCAGTTCTTC
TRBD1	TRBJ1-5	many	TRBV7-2	CASSLADRGYSNQPQHF	TGTGCCAGCAGCTTAGCAGACAGGGGTTATAGCAATCAGCCCCAGCATTTT
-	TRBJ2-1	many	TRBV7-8	CASSRRILAGQDEQFF	TGTGCCAGCAGCCGCCGGATACTAGCTGGGCAAGATGAGCAGTTCTTC
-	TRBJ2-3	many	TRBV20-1	CSARWADTQYF	TGCAGTGCTAGATGGGCAGATACGCAGTATTTT
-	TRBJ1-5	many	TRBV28	CASSSPQGGREQPQHF	TGTGCCAGCAGTTCCCCCCAGGGAGGGAGGGAACAGCCCCAGCATTTT
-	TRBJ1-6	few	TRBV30	CAWKRNRGTGGSPLHF	TGTGCCTGGAAAAGAAATAGGGGGACTGGCGGGTCACCCCTCCACTTT
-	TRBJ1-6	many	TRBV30	CAWSGNSPLHF	TGTGCCTGGAGCGGTAATTCACCCCTCCACTTT
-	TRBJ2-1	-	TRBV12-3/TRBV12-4	CASSSMNEQFF	TGTGCCAGCAGTTCAATGAATGAGCAGTTCTTC
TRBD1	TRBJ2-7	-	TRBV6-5	CASSYSQGATYEQYF	TGTGCCAGCAGTTACTCTCAGGGGGCAACCTACGAGCAGTACTTC
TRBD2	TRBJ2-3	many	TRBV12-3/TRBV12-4	CASRTSGPTDTQYF	TGTGCCAGCAGGACTAGCGGACCCACAGATACGCAGTATTTT
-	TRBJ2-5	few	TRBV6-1	CASSAILRTEETQYF	TGTGCCAGCAGTGCAATCCTCCGGACTGAAGAGACCCAGTACTTC
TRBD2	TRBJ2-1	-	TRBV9	CASSPSSGRSSYNEQFF	TGTGCCAGCAGCCCCTCTAGCGGGAGAAGCTCCTACAATGAGCAGTTCTTC
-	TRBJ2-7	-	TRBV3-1	CASSQDTAKGLLTYEQYF	TGTGCCAGCAGCCAAGATACGGCAAAAGGACTACTTACCTACGAGCAGTACTTC
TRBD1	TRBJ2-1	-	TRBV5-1	CASSITGGYSYNEQFF	TGCGCCAGCAGCATTACAGGGGGCTACTCCTACAATGAGCAGTTCTTC
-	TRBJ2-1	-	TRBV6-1	CASSALTRGTYNEQFF	TGTGCCAGCAGTGCCCTGACTAGGGGGACCTACAATGAGCAGTTCTTC
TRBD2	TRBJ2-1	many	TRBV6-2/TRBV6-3	CASSYSTGTSANNEQFF	TGTGCCAGCAGTTACTCGACCGGGACTAGCGCAAACAATGAGCAGTTCTTC
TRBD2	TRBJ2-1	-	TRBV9	CASSYGLAGDNEQFF	TGTGCCAGCAGTTACGGACTAGCGGGGGACAATGAGCAGTTCTTC
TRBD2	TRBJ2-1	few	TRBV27	CASSHVAGGNEQFF	TGTGCCAGCAGTCACGTAGCGGGAGGGAATGAGCAGTTCTTC
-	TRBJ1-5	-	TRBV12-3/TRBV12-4	CASSPSQGVNQPQHF	TGTGCCAGCAGCCCTTCCCAGGGAGTCAATCAGCCCCAGCATTTT
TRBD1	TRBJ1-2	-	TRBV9	CASSVADRAYGYTF	TGTGCCAGCAGCGTAGCGGACAGGGCCTATGGCTACACCTTC
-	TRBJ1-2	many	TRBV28	CATVVLRDLERHGYTF	TGTGCCACCGTCGTCCTCCGGGACCTCGAACGGCATGGCTACACCTTC
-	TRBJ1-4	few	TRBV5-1	CASSLGTAHNEKLFF	TGCGCCAGCAGCTTGGGGACAGCCCACAATGAAAAACTGTTTTTT
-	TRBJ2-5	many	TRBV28	CASSLGREETQYF	TGTGCCAGCAGTTTAGGCAGGGAAGAGACCCAGTACTTC
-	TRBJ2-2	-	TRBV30	CAWSRTNTGELFF	TGTGCCTGGAGTCGCACGAACACCGGGGAGCTGTTTTTT
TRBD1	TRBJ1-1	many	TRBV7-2	CASNRDSEAFF	TGTGCCAGTAACCGGGACAGTGAAGCTTTCTTT
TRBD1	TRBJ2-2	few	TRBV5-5	CASSPNPTGAGELFF	TGTGCCAGCAGCCCTAACCCGACAGGGGCCGGGGAGCTGTTTTTT
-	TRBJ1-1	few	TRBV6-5	CASSYSRGMNTEAFF	TGTGCCAGCAGTTACTCACGGGGAATGAACACTGAAGCTTTCTTT
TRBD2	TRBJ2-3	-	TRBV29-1	CSVEQTSGSTDTQYF	TGCAGCGTTGAACAAACTAGCGGTAGCACAGATACGCAGTATTTT
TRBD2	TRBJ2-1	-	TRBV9	CASSVGTSRDNEQFF	TGTGCCAGCAGCGTCGGGACTAGCCGAGACAATGAGCAGTTCTTC
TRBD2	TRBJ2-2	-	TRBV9	CASSVGRLAGGTGELFF	TGTGCCAGCAGCGTAGGGCGACTAGCGGGAGGCACCGGGGAGCTGTTTTTT
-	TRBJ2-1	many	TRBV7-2	CASSPPFKGRRLYEQFF	TGTGCCAGCAGCCCGCCATTTAAGGGGCGCCGCCTGTATGAGCAGTTCTTC
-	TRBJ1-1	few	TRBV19	CASRRAGPGNGAFF	TGTGCCAGTAGAAGGGCGGGACCCGGTAATGGAGCTTTCTTT
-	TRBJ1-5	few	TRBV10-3	CAISAGTLSNQPQHF	TGTGCCATCAGCGCCGGAACACTAAGCAATCAGCCCCAGCATTTT
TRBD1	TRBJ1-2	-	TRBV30	CAWSLSGGLYGYTF	TGTGCCTGGAGTTTATCAGGGGGCCTCTATGGCTACACCTTC
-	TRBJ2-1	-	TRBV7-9	CASSPTANEQFF	TGTGCCAGCAGCCCTACAGCTAATGAGCAGTTCTTC
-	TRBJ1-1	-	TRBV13	CASSVSRPTEAFF	TGTGCCAGCAGCGTCTCGAGGCCCACTGAAGCTTTCTTT